This T cell receptor beta chain came from a study of CD8 T cells in ankylosing spondylitis. The CDR3 covers 12 residues. Trimming pared 8 bases from V and 9 bases from J, leaving 17 bases between. Using quantitative 5'-RACE with molecular barcodes, the authors made TCR beta libraries. TCRdb re-called the 5' RACE reads with MiXCR, one entry per CDR3 protein. This table holds about 510,000 distinct CDR3 sequences, 5.3% found once. In this sample, this clonotype turned up many times. Its target is not known. Whole-study results and caveats: Within ankylosing spondylitis blood, a TCR beta motif made up of eight highly homologous variants appeared to be characteristic. Disease-linked clones reportedly concentrated significantly in matched ankylosing spondylitis synovial fluid. Certain motif variants had earlier been reported in reactive arthritis synovial fluid and blood.

This receptor was identified in a male donor with ankylosing spondylitis. The chain employs TRBV12-3 or TRBV12-4 and TRBJ2-7; D gene uncertain. The sequenced material came from blood, either unsorted or a sorted T cell fraction (not recorded which). As DNA, the CDR3 is TGTGCCAGCCAATTACCCCCCGCCGGGCAGTACTTC. Translated: CASQLPPAGQYF.